This entry lists 17 T cell receptor beta chains sequenced from one sample in a study of blood T cell repertoires in COVID-19. Profiling relied on immunoSEQ multiplex PCR, and the TCRdb table lists in-frame clones only, not all of them. Of around 120,000 clones in the sample, about 90% were seen once. Sequencing input: peripheral blood. These receptors were collected from a woman in her sixties with COVID-19, enrolled during active disease.

The chain uses TRBV5-1 and TRBJ2-5, with 7 bases that match TRBD1. This CDR3 comprises 12 residues. CDR1 is SGHRS, CDR2 YFSETQ, per germline. Trimming took 4 bases from V and 9 from J; bases not matched to a gene: 6. The CDR3, as DNA: TGCGCCAGCAGCGAACACCAGGGGGCCCAGTACTTC. Translated, it gives CASSEHQGAQYF.

J is TRBJ1-2 and V is TRBV5-1, with 9 bases that match TRBD1. The CDR3 loop spans 14 amino acids. CDR1 and CDR2 from the germline V gene are SGHRS and YFSETQ. Unmatched junction bases numbered 8, after V lost 3 bases and J lost 8 bases. CDR3 nucleotides: TGCGCCAGCAGCTCTACCGGGACAGGGCTCGGCTACACCTTC. The encoded protein is CASSSTGTGLGYTF.

The chain recombines TRBV2 with TRBJ1-1; 7 nucleotides match TRBD1. The germline V gene has CDR1 SNHLY and CDR2 FYNNEI. V was pared by 5 bases and J by 4 bases, with 7 bases of the junction left unmatched. The CDR3 has 14 residues. The CDR3, as DNA: TGTGCCAGCAGTATAAACACAGGGGTCACTGAAGCTTTCTTT. Encoded protein: CASSINTGVTEAFF.

This chain links TRBV28 with TRBJ1-2; D is possibly TRBD1 (5 bases). The ends were cut back, 8 bases at V and 4 bases at J, with 23 bases in the middle. In germline, CDR1 is MDHEN, CDR2 SYDVKM. The CDR3 extends over 16 amino acids. DNA of the CDR3: TGTGCCAGCTCGCACGCGGGGGGTTCTGATTCCTATGGCTACACCTTC. Translating gives CASSHAGGSDSYGYTF.

The V and J genes are TRBV27 and TRBJ1-3; no firm D call. The CDR3 is made up of 14 amino acids. Trimming removed 5 bases at V and 1 base at J, with 9 bases between. Per germline, CDR1 MNHEY and CDR2 SMNVEV (reference sequence). The CDR3: CASSPQASGNTIYF. DNA for the CDR3: TGTGCCAGCAGTCCGCAGGCATCTGGAAACACCATATATTTT.

Details on this clone: The junction differs from germline at one of its ends, possibly a read error. The chain recombines TRBV7-7 with TRBJ2-5; a weak D match, TRBD2 (5 bases). CDR3 size: 14 residues. The germline CDR1 and CDR2 sequences are SSHAT and FNYEAQ (reference sequence). In nucleotides, the CDR3 is TGTGCTAGCAGCTTTGGGTCCAGAGGGGAGACCCAGTACTTC. This gives the protein CASSFGSRGETQYF.

The chain combines TRBV7-3 with TRBJ2-7; 7 bases are a match to TRBD1. CDR3 size: 15 residues. V was pared by 4 bases and J by 3 bases, with 9 bases of the junction left unmatched. CDR1 SGHTA and CDR2 FQGTGA come from the germline V gene. In DNA form, the CDR3 reads TGTGCCAGCAGCTCCTCCCCGGGACAGAGCTACGAGCAGTACTTC. As protein: CASSSSPGQSYEQYF.

The chain carries TRBV3-1 (or the pseudogene TRBV3-2) and TRBJ2-3; maybe TRBD2 (6 bases). This CDR3 is built from 13 residues. Germline values: CDR1 LGHDT, CDR2 YNNKEL (reference sequence). Trimming removed 4 bases from V and 8 bases from J, with 13 bases in between. The CDR3 DNA sequence: TGTGCCAGCAGCCCCCAAGCCGGGAGTACGCAGTATTTT. Its translation is CASSPQAGSTQYF.

The rearrangement joins TRBV7-2 to TRBJ1-2; 8 positions match TRBD1. This CDR3 spans 14 amino acids. From germline, CDR1 is SGHTA and CDR2 FQGNSA. J gave up 6 bases and V 2 bases, and 5 bases lay outside the gene matches. In DNA, the CDR3 is TGTGCCAGCAGCTTAAACGGACAGGGTCATGGCTACACCTTC. This encodes CASSLNGQGHGYTF. Complete variable domain (other parts from reference TRBV7-2 and TRBJ1-2): GAGVSQSPSNKVTEKGKDVELRCDPISGHTALYWYRQSLGQGLEFLIYFQGNSAPDKSGLPSDRFSAERTGGSVSTLTIQRTQQEDSAVYLCASSLNGQGHGYTFGSGTRLTVV.

In this sample, this clone turned up once. The chain joins TRBV5-1 to TRBJ1-1; 11 positions match TRBD1. CDR3 length: 16 residues. J lost 1 base, V lost 0 bases, and 2 bases had no gene match. From germline, CDR1 is SGHRS and CDR2 YFSETQ. The CDR3 spells CASSLAGTGGNTEAFF. CDR3 nucleotide sequence: TGCGCCAGCAGCTTGGCGGGGACAGGGGGGAACACTGAAGCTTTCTTT.

V is TRBV5-4 and J is TRBJ2-3; 9 bases agree with TRBD1. V gave up 4 bases and J gave up 4 bases; unmatched junction bases: 10. The CDR3 totals 16 residues. CDR1 SGHNT and CDR2 YYREEE come from the germline V gene (reference sequence). CDR3 DNA sequence: TGTGCCAGCAGCCTAAACCAACAGGGGGCAGCAGATACGCAGTATTTT. It yields the protein CASSLNQQGAADTQYF. Drawing the rest from reference TRBV5-4 and TRBJ2-3, the complete variable domain is ETGVTQSPTHLIKTRGQQVTLRCSSQSGHNTVSWYQQALGQGPQFIFQYYREEENGRGNFPPRFSGLQFPNYSSELNVNALELDDSALYLCASSLNQQGAADTQYFGPGTRLTVL.

The V call is TRBV7-8, the J call TRBJ1-1; 7 nucleotides agree with TRBD1. The V gene's germline CDR1 is SGHVS and CDR2 FQNEAQ. V dropped 0 bases and J dropped 3; count of bases not matched to a gene: 4. This CDR3 comprises 15 residues. The CDR3 sequence is CASSLASRGDTEAFF. The CDR3 DNA reads TGTGCCAGCAGCTTAGCGAGCAGGGGGGACACTGAAGCTTTCTTT.

J is TRBJ2-7 and V is TRBV2; no firm D call. This CDR3 is 16 amino acids long. Trimming pared 4 bases from V and 2 bases from J, leaving 18 bases between. The V gene's germline CDR1 is SNHLY and CDR2 FYNNEI. The CDR3 DNA reads TGTGCCAGCAGTGCCCACTACCGGGTCAAAACCTACGAGCAGTACTTC. Encoded protein: CASSAHYRVKTYEQYF. The full variable domain, its missing parts supplied by reference TRBV2 and TRBJ2-7, is EPEVTQTPSHQVTQMGQEVILRCVPISNHLYFYWYRQILGQKVEFLVSFYNNEISEKSEIFDDQFSVERPDGSNFTLKIRSTKLEDSAMYFCASSAHYRVKTYEQYFGPGTRLTVT.

CDR3 in amino acids: CAISGDRFYEQYF. In DNA form, the CDR3 reads TGTGCCATCAGTGGTGACAGGTTCTACGAGCAGTACTTC. V is TRBV10-3 and J is TRBJ2-7; TRBD1 might be the D (6 bases). The V end was cut by 4 bases, the J end by 3 bases, with 10 bases between. Germline V lookup: CDR1 ENHRY, CDR2 SYGVKD. The CDR3 covers 13 residues.

The rearrangement uses TRBV30 and TRBJ1-2; D might be TRBD1 (6 bases). The germline V gene encodes CDR1 GTSNPN and CDR2 SVGIG (reference sequence). This CDR3 is built from 15 residues. Trimming left V 4 bases short and J 8 bases short, with 23 bases between. Here the CDR3 reads CAWTPRSRGLRGYTF. The CDR3 region has the DNA TGTGCCTGGACCCCAAGGAGCAGGGGTTTAAGAGGCTACACCTTC.

The chain carries TRBV29-1 and TRBJ1-3, with D possibly TRBD1 on 5 matching bases. V shed 4 bases and J shed 0 bases, with 7 bases lying between them. Germline V gene data show CDR1 as SQVTM and CDR2 as ANQGSEA. The CDR3 covers 13 residues. CDR3 DNA: TGCAGCGTTGGACAGAACTCTGGAAACACCATATATTTT. It encodes CSVGQNSGNTIYF. Using reference TRBV29-1 and TRBJ1-3 for the parts outside the CDR3, the full variable domain is SAVISQKPSRDICQRGTSLTIQCQVDSQVTMMFWYRQQPGQSLTLIATANQGSEATYESGFVIDKFPISRPNLTFSTLTVSNMSPEDSSIYLCSVGQNSGNTIYFGEGSWLTVV.

The chain recombines TRBV19 with TRBJ1-2, with 7 bases matching TRBD1. V lost 4 bases to trimming and J lost 4 bases; unmatched junction nucleotides: 9. Germline V gives CDR1 LNHDA, CDR2 SQIVND (reference sequence). CDR3 size: 15 residues. CDR3 protein: CASSTTGAPGYGYTF. As DNA, the CDR3 is TGTGCCAGTAGTACAACAGGGGCCCCAGGCTATGGCTACACCTTC.